This section outlines one T cell receptor (beta chain) sequence together with its context. This sample was included in a study of blood T cell repertoires in COVID-19. For the study at large: Donors in the United States, Italy and Spain gave samples during acute or convalescent COVID-19.

CDR1 is SGHTA, CDR2 FQGNSA, per germline. The CDR3 length is 12 residues. V lost 4 bases and J 6 bases, leaving 7 bases between the germline ends. Sequencing used immunoSEQ multiplex PCR; TCRdb keeps in-frame clones, though not all of them. This table holds just over 20,000 clones, around 87% found once. This receptor was obtained from a human donor in a cohort sampled during active COVID-19. The sequencing sample was made of peripheral blood. The chain combines TRBV7-2 with TRBJ2-1, with a weak D call TRBD2 (5 bases). The CDR3 spells CASSSLVNEQFF. DNA for the CDR3: TGTGCCAGCAGCTCACTAGTCAATGAGCAGTTCTTC.